This T cell receptor (beta chain) was identified in a study of cytomegalovirus exposure and HLA in healthy donors. Overall study context: Falling in the Caucasian-associated ancestry cluster were about 80% of some 400 genotyped donors.

Remarks on this clone: The antigen remains unidentified.

In the PCR, 60 Vbeta and 13 Jbeta primers were used. Data came from immunoSEQ multiplex PCR; TCRdb stores just in-frame clones and leaves some out. The table shows 100,000 to 150,000 clones, with more than 60% occurring only once. V lost 1 base and J lost 4, with 13 bases in between. Per germline, CDR1 MGHRA and CDR2 YSYEKL. The CDR3 consists of 15 residues. Overall study results and limits: In vitro, a few CMV-associated chains proved specific for CMV antigens. In a later analysis, HLA-associated TCR beta chains were more clonally expanded than equally common others.

The source is a woman younger than 30 in good health and CMV-seronegative. Specimen: PBMCs. V is TRBV4-1 and J is TRBJ1-1; tentative D call: TRBD1 (6 bases). The CDR3, as DNA: TGCGCCAGCAGCCAAGGCAGGGGCTTGAGCACTGAAGCTTTCTTT. Translated: CASSQGRGLSTEAFF.